This record concerns one TCR beta chain sequence. Its specificity is not known. These data are taken from a study of siplizumab effects on memory and regulatory T cells. Study-level points and caveats: Alloreactive clones mapping to unstimulated subsets formed only a minor fraction. Versus 25% to 30% in controls, the mappable alloreactive CD4+ clones averaged roughly 68% Treg-derived with siplizumab. Naive T cells looked more diverse than memory cells, and they looked like major contributors to the alloresponse. It was not possible to assign a naive or memory phenotype to roughly 80-97% of proliferating CD4+ or CD8+ clones.

The repertoire was sequenced with immunoSEQ multiplex PCR; TCRdb's copy has only in-frame clones and lacks some. The sample carries tens of thousands of clones, around 96% recorded once. J lost 8 bases, V lost 3 bases, and 10 bases had no gene match. The germline CDR1 and CDR2 sequences are SGHVS and FNYEAQ. CDR3 size: 15 residues. The chain carries TRBV7-6 and TRBJ2-1, with 7 bases fitting TRBD1. This clonotype was sampled from a human donor in good health. Sequences were obtained from naive CD8+ T cells sorted from blood. CDR3 residues: CASSLAAGGKDEQFF. The CDR3 coding sequence is TGTGCCAGCAGCTTGGCGGCAGGGGGAAAAGATGAGCAGTTCTTC. Supplemented by reference TRBV7-6 and TRBJ2-1, the full variable domain reads GAGVSQSPRYKVTKRGQDVALRCDPISGHVSLYWYRQALGQGPEFLTYFNYEAQQDKSGLPNDRFSAERPEGSISTLTIQRTEQRDSAMYRCASSLAAGGKDEQFFGPGTRLTVL.